The T cell receptor beta chain under discussion was sequenced for a study of control samples from healthy donors and cancer patients (TCRdb year 2020). As to this clone: What this receptor recognizes is not known. No quality values exist for individual bases; no much larger clone is one base distant.

Per the germline V gene (reference sequence), LGHDT is the CDR1 and YNNKEL is the CDR2. From its cysteine to its phenylalanine, the CDR3 spans 12 amino acids. CDR3 DNA only is kept here, 36 bases in frame from base 1. V was cut back by 1 base and J by 2 bases, leaving a gap of 3 bases between them. Library preparation employed the immunoSEQ multiplex PCR assay. TCRdb took this table from immuneACCESS and kept in-frame rearrangements with V and J called. Such tables lack part of the clones; where checked against another copy, unresolved V genes explain under half of the gap, and the rest is unexplained. Within this sample are approximately 150,000 clones, with less than 95% of them counted one time only. The ten largest clones capture over 6% of the sample.

The rearrangement joined TRBV3-1 (or the pseudogene TRBV3-2) to TRBJ2-7, with the D gene not clear enough to name. Sequenced material: blood. This TCR was sampled from a man aged 18 to 30 in good health. The CDR3 is CASSQGTYEQYF. At the DNA level, the sequence is TGTGCCAGCAGCCAAGGGACCTACGAGCAGTACTTC.